This T cell receptor beta chain was sequenced in a study of blood T cell repertoires in COVID-19. In the study overall: From the United States, Italy and Spain came samples of acute and convalescent COVID-19. PBMCs, B-cell-depleted T cells, or T cells were the source of the cDNA or gDNA that made up the material.

Authors' data handling: How many nucleated cells were present was estimated from reference gene primer amplification. Some clones are missing from TCRdb's copy, which holds only in-frame ones; the method was immunoSEQ multiplex PCR. That table is the source of V, J and clone size, and D and trimming were worked out from the DNA. The profile shows roughly 120,000 clones, less than 85% of them singletons. This CDR3 region has 14 residues. Germline loops: CDR1 MNHEY, CDR2 SVGAGI. The junction had 8 bases not matched to a gene; V was cut back by 2 bases and J by 7 bases. The sequencing sample was made of peripheral blood. The TCR comes from a human donor with acute or convalescent COVID-19. The donor label of this sample is uncertain. The J gene is TRBJ2-7, the V gene TRBV6-5; 7 nucleotides agree with TRBD1. CDR3 region: CASSYAGRGQEQYF. CDR3 DNA sequence: TGTGCCAGCAGTTACGCTGGTAGGGGGCAAGAGCAGTACTTC.